What follows describes a single T cell receptor (beta chain). This CDR3 is built from 13 residues. Germline V gene sequence: CDR1 ENHRY, CDR2 SYGVKD. Between the trimmed V and J ends, which lost 0 bases and 8 bases, there was a span of 7 bases. During active infection, Seattle patients enrolled and were then monitored through disease. The data were obtained in a study of blood T cell repertoires in COVID-19. Looking at the study overall: Italy, Spain and the United States were the sources of the convalescent and acute COVID-19 samples.

The protocol was immunoSEQ multiplex PCR, while the TCRdb copy is restricted to in-frame clones and leaves out a portion. The top ten clones hold approximately 2.3% of a sample with 250,000 to 300,000 clones, 90% of them seen once. The sample was peripheral blood. The rearrangement joins TRBV10-3 to TRBJ1-4, with no clear D. This receptor was obtained from a woman aged 60-75 years with COVID-19, enrolled during active disease. The CDR3 DNA reads TGTGCCATCAGTGAGTCGATGAGAGAAAAACTGTTTTTT. As protein: CAISESMREKLFF.